This passage covers 12 T cell receptor beta chains from one sample sequenced in a study of T-cell reconstitution after alpha-beta-depleted transplantation in children. A library of TCRbeta sequences, prepared with unique molecular identifiers, was generated. Each CDR3 protein is one row after TCRdb ran MiXCR on the PCR reads. Of 700,000 to 950,000 distinct CDR3 sequences listed, approximately 15% are singletons. The sample consisted of PBMCs, mostly from graft donor cells, taken 360 days after TCRalphabeta/CD19-depleted stem cell transplant. These receptors all come from a male patient between 5 and 17 years old who had a stem cell transplant for acute lymphoblastic leukemia, so the T cells may come from the graft donor.

This chain uses TRBV6-5 with TRBJ1-5; D possibly corresponds to TRBD1 (5 bases). V was trimmed by 5 bases and J by 5 bases, leaving 22 bases between them. Germline lookup yields CDR1 MNHEY and CDR2 SVGAGI. The CDR3 spans 17 residues. DNA of the CDR3: TGTGCCAGCAGTACTACAGGCCCCTATGGCTGGGATCAGCCCCAGCATTTT. Translated, it gives CASSTTGPYGWDQPQHF.

The rearrangement links TRBV18 to TRBJ2-7, with 16 bases aligning to TRBD2. This CDR3 spans 17 amino acids. Germline V gives CDR1 KGHSH, CDR2 LQKENI. V shed 5 bases and J 2 bases; nucleotides not matched to a gene: 6. CDR3 nucleotides: TGTGCCAGCTCAGGTCCGGGACTAGCGGGAGGGGCCTACGAGCAGTACTTC. Protein product: CASSGPGLAGGAYEQYF.

This clonotype has more than one count but fewer than ten. The V call is TRBV19, the J call TRBJ1-1; D not resolved. With 0 bases removed from V and 3 bases from J, the gap between germline ends came to 8 bases. The length of the CDR3 is 14 residues. Germline lookup yields CDR1 LNHDA and CDR2 SQIVND (reference sequence). The CDR3 sequence is CASSIDYAHTEAFF. In DNA form, the CDR3 reads TGTGCCAGTAGTATAGATTATGCCCACACTGAAGCTTTCTTT.

This clonotype turned up a few times. The rearrangement links TRBV2 to TRBJ2-5, with D possibly being TRBD2 (6 bases). V lost 5 bases and J lost 2, with 15 bases in between. CDR3 length: 15 residues. Germline CDR1 SNHLY, CDR2 FYNNEI. The CDR3, as DNA: TGTGCCAGCAGTAGCCTGGGGGACTTTCAAGAGACCCAGTACTTC. This translates into CASSSLGDFQETQYF. The variable domain in full, completed from reference TRBV2 and TRBJ2-5, reads EPEVTQTPSHQVTQMGQEVILRCVPISNHLYFYWYRQILGQKVEFLVSFYNNEISEKSEIFDDQFSVERPDGSNFTLKIRSTKLEDSAMYFCASSSLGDFQETQYFGPGTRLLVL.

The chain carries TRBV21-1 and TRBJ2-6; the table's D call, TRBD1, has no DNA check behind it. TRBV21-1 is given as a pseudogene. The CDR3 extends over 19 amino acids. Here the CDR3 reads CASSQRGQGDGSGANVLTF. The CDR3 region has the DNA TGTGCCAGCAGTCAAAGGGGACAGGGTGACGGTTCTGGGGCCAACGTCCTGACTTTC.

The chain links TRBV7-7 to TRBJ2-5; D ambiguous. The V and J ends lost 5 bases and 0 bases respectively, with 16 bases between them. Germline V gene lookup returns CDR1 SSHAT and CDR2 FNYEAQ (reference sequence). The CDR3 sequence is 16 residues long. The CDR3 DNA sequence: TGTGCCAGCAGCCCCCGGGCTACGTCGTACCAAGAGACCCAGTACTTC. Its translation is CASSPRATSYQETQYF.

This clonotype was picked up a small number of times. V and J are TRBV5-1 and TRBJ1-6, with 7 bases that match TRBD1. The V and J ends lost 4 bases and 5 bases, in that order; junction bases with no gene match: 6. The CDR3 loop spans 15 amino acids. CDR1 SGHRS and CDR2 YFSETQ come from the germline V gene. The CDR3 DNA reads TGCGCCAGCAGCCGGGACAGAAACAATAATTCACCCCTCCACTTT. This encodes CASSRDRNNNSPLHF.

This clonotype appeared a few times. The V call is TRBV12-3 or TRBV12-4, the J call TRBJ2-1, with TRBD2 matching over 14 bases. J lost 9 bases, V lost 0 bases, and 10 bases had no gene match. The CDR3 spans 18 residues. The CDR3 sequence is CASSLAAGLAGEGGEQFF. As DNA, the CDR3 is TGTGCCAGCAGTTTAGCAGCGGGACTAGCGGGAGAGGGGGGTGAGCAGTTCTTC.

This chain joins TRBV11-1 and TRBJ2-5; 10 nucleotides match TRBD2. V dropped 3 bases and J dropped 5; count of bases not matched to a gene: 9. The CDR3 runs 16 residues. The germline V gene has CDR1 SGHAT and CDR2 FQDESV (reference sequence). The CDR3 nucleotides are TGTGCCAGCAGCTTCCCTCTAGCGGGAGAGCGGGAGACCCAGTACTTC. This encodes CASSFPLAGERETQYF.

This chain joins TRBV24-1 and TRBJ1-5; D might be TRBD1 (5 bases). This CDR3 contains 14 residues. Germline V gives CDR1 KGHDR, CDR2 SFDVKD. Trimming took 4 bases from V and 3 from J, leaving 9 bases between them. CDR3 coding DNA: TGTGCCACCAGTGAGTATGGGGCCAATCAGCCCCAGCATTTT. Residues: CATSEYGANQPQHF.

V usage is TRBV6-4 and J usage is TRBJ2-3, with 15 nucleotides matching TRBD2. Trimming cost V 0 bases and J 0 bases; bases outside gene matches: 4. The CDR3 length is 19 residues. Germline CDR1 reads MRHNA; CDR2 reads SNTAGT. Written as DNA, the CDR3 is TGTGCCAGCAGTGACTCCGGGACTAGCGGGAGGATTAGCACAGATACGCAGTATTTT. This gives the protein CASSDSGTSGRISTDTQYF.

This clonotype came up many times. The chain joins TRBV2 to TRBJ2-1; 11 nucleotides match TRBD2. The CDR3 is made up of 16 amino acids. Germline lookup yields CDR1 SNHLY and CDR2 FYNNEI. V was pared by 7 bases and J by 4 bases, with 9 bases of the junction left unmatched. The CDR3 region has the DNA TGTGCCAGCATACCGTTAGCGGGAGGGGAGTACAATGAGCAGTTCTTC. Translating gives CASIPLAGGEYNEQFF.